A single sample is the source of the 21 T cell receptor beta chains below, sequenced in a study of vaccination and CD4 T cells after COVID-19. Indicated treatment: approximately 10-day PBMC culture with coronavirus spike peptide pools or control peptides (ViraFEST assay). The antigens for these receptors are not known. The assay that was used to sequence DNA from cultured CD4+ T cells was the Oncomine TCR Beta short-read assay. TCRdb fed the PCR reads into MiXCR, producing one record per CDR3 protein. The sample shows roughly 18,000 distinct CDR3 sequences, roughly 50% of them seen only once. This specimen was CD4+ T cells from blood, cultured in vitro, taken before SARS-CoV-2 vaccination. The origin of the receptors is a human donor who had recovered from COVID-19.

The rearrangement links TRBV6-1 to TRBJ1-5; 7 bases are a match to TRBD1. After removal of 5 bases from V and 11 bases from J, the junction contained 12 bases not matched to a gene. The CDR3 sequence is 14 residues long. Germline CDR1 and CDR2: MNHNS and SASEGT. CDR3 in DNA: TGTGCCAGCAGTCGGGACAGTCAATCAGTGTCCCAGCATTTT. Translating gives CASSRDSQSVSQHF.

The V and J genes are TRBV6-1 and TRBJ2-7; D is unclear. This CDR3 is built from 13 residues. Per the germline V gene, CDR1 is MNHNS and CDR2 is SASEGT. V lost 6 bases to trimming and J lost 2 bases, with 11 bases between them. The CDR3, as DNA: TGTGCCAGCAGCACAGCCTTCACCTACGAGCAGTACTTC. This translates into CASSTAFTYEQYF.

The V and J genes are TRBV5-4 and TRBJ2-5, with 11 bases matching TRBD2. The CDR3 runs 16 residues. Germline V gene lookup returns CDR1 SGHNT and CDR2 YYREEE (reference sequence). Trimming at V came to 0 bases and at J to 2 bases, leaving 3 bases not matched to a gene. DNA of the CDR3: TGTGCCAGCAGCTTGGGGACTAGCGGGTCGCAAGAGACCCAGTACTTC. It encodes CASSLGTSGSQETQYF.

The chain couples TRBV20-1 to TRBJ1-3, with D unresolved. CDR3 length equals 11 residues. Germline V gene lookup returns CDR1 DFQATT and CDR2 SNEGSKA (reference sequence). Deletions cut 7 bases from V and 4 bases from J, with 8 bases between. CDR3 sequence (DNA): TGCAGTGGGGTATCCGGAAACACCATATATTTT. Its protein product is CSGVSGNTIYF.

The chain has TRBV10-2 and TRBJ1-2; 8 bases are shared with TRBD1. This CDR3 contains 14 residues. Germline CDR1 WSHSY, CDR2 SAAADI. V was pared by 7 bases and J by 6 bases, with 10 bases of the junction left unmatched. The CDR3 reads CASTTGEGGDGYTF. The CDR3 nucleotides read TGCGCCAGCACGACAGGGGAGGGGGGGGATGGCTACACCTTC.

This sequence joins TRBV6-2 or TRBV6-3 and TRBJ2-5; TRBD2 aligns across 9 bases. The length of the CDR3 is 17 residues. Germline V gene lookup returns CDR1 MNHEY and CDR2 SVGEGT. After removal of 6 bases from V and 5 bases from J, the junction contained 16 bases not matched to a gene. CDR3 amino acids: CASRTVRGGGLWETQYF. The CDR3 coding sequence is TGTGCCAGCAGAACGGTGCGGGGGGGCGGTTTATGGGAGACCCAGTACTTC.

The chain combines TRBV2 with TRBJ2-7; 13 bases fit TRBD2. The junction had 7 bases not matched to a gene; V was cut back by 4 bases and J by 4 bases. Germline CDR1 SNHLY, CDR2 FYNNEI. This CDR3 region has 16 residues. In DNA, the CDR3 is TGTGCCAGCAGTGTACTAGCGGGAGGGCCTAGTTACGAGCAGTACTTC. Protein sequence: CASSVLAGGPSYEQYF.

The chain links TRBV12-3 or TRBV12-4 to TRBJ1-6; 7 bases map to TRBD1. The CDR3 sequence is 15 residues long. V dropped 3 bases and J dropped 6; count of bases not matched to a gene: 5. The CDR3 DNA sequence: TGTGCCAGCAGTTTTGAGGGGGCTGGTAATTCACCCCTCCACTTT. This sequence encodes CASSFEGAGNSPLHF.

The chain combines TRBV7-9 with TRBJ2-3; possible D gene TRBD2, 6 bases. Per germline, CDR1 SEHNR and CDR2 FQNEAQ (reference sequence). V was cut by 2 bases and J by 0 bases, with 12 bases left in between. This CDR3 is 16 amino acids long. CDR3 residues: CASSLSTLASTDTQYF. The CDR3 region has the DNA TGTGCCAGCAGCTTATCCACCCTAGCGAGCACAGATACGCAGTATTTT.

This clonotype occurred once. J is TRBJ2-1 and V is TRBV4-1, with TRBD2 matching 7 bases. Unmatched junction bases numbered 10, after V lost 4 bases and J lost 4 bases. This CDR3 has 16 residues. Per germline, CDR1 MGHRA and CDR2 YSYEKL. The CDR3 nucleotides are TGCGCCAGCAGCCCACCCGGCGGGGGACGGTACAATGAGCAGTTCTTC. Translated, it gives CASSPPGGGRYNEQFF.

The chain joins TRBV7-9 to TRBJ2-1; 10 nucleotides line up with TRBD1. The closer fit of TRBJ2-7 to the DNA end suggests the J call may be wrong. This CDR3 has 16 amino acids. The germline gives CDR1 SEHNR, CDR2 FQNEAQ (reference sequence). CDR3 sequence reads: CASSSTRGQGLGEQYF. For the CDR3, the DNA is TGTGCCAGCAGTTCTACCCGGGGACAGGGGCTCGGCGAGCAGTACTTC.

The V and J genes are TRBV11-3 and TRBJ2-1, with D perhaps assigned TRBD1 or TRBD2 (7 bases each). CDR1 is SGHNT, CDR2 YENEEA, per germline. The V end lost 8 bases, the J end lost 8 bases, and 13 bases lay between the germline ends. This CDR3 has 12 residues. The CDR3 DNA reads TGTGCCAGCGAGGGAGGGGGCCATGAGCAGTTCTTC. The encoded protein is CASEGGGHEQFF. Variable domain in full (rest from reference TRBV11-3 and TRBJ2-1): EAGVVQSPRYKIIEKKQPVAFWCNPISGHNTLYWYLQNLGQGPELLIRYENEEAVDDSQLPKDRFSAERLKGVDSTLKIQPAELGDSAVYLCASEGGGHEQFFGPGTRLTVL.

V gene TRBV19 combines with J gene TRBJ1-1; D is unclear. CDR3 length: 15 residues. Germline-derived CDR1 and CDR2 are LNHDA and SQIVND (reference sequence). Between the trimmed V and J ends, which lost 0 bases and 4 bases, there was a span of 12 bases. The CDR3 DNA reads as TGTGCCAGTAGTATAGATCAAAAGGGTCCCACTGAAGCTTTCTTT. Its translation: CASSIDQKGPTEAFF.

The chain uses TRBV10-3 and TRBJ1-2, with D unresolved. The V and J ends lost 8 bases and 2 bases respectively, with 9 bases between them. The germline V gene encodes CDR1 ENHRY and CDR2 SYGVKD. The CDR3 has 12 amino acids. In DNA form, the CDR3 reads TGTGCCATCTCTTCGGAGAACTATGGCTACACCTTC. Residues: CAISSENYGYTF.

The chain recombines TRBV6-5 with TRBJ1-6, with TRBD1 as a possible D gene (5 bases). CDR1 is MNHEY, CDR2 SVGAGI, per germline. There are 14 residues in the CDR3. V was trimmed by 0 bases and J by 5 bases, leaving 5 bases between them. CDR3 amino acids: CASSYSGDNSPLHF. DNA for the CDR3: TGTGCCAGCAGTTACTCGGGGGATAATTCACCCCTCCACTTT.

The chain joins TRBV6-1 to TRBJ1-1, with 10 bases that match TRBD1. Germline V gene data show CDR1 as MNHNS and CDR2 as SASEGT. The J segment lost 4 bases and the V segment lost 8 bases, leaving 16 bases of the junction unmatched. The CDR3 covers 17 residues. CDR3 amino acids: CASLPIMTGGVGTEAFF. The CDR3 nucleotides read TGTGCCAGCCTACCGATAATGACAGGGGGCGTTGGCACTGAAGCTTTCTTT.

The rearrangement links TRBV7-2 to TRBJ1-1, with 7 bases that match TRBD1. Trimming at V came to 1 base and at J to 6 bases, leaving 8 bases not matched to a gene. CDR3 length equals 15 residues. The germline gives CDR1 SGHTA, CDR2 FQGNSA. The DNA for the CDR3 is TGTGCCAGCAGCTTAGTAGGAGGGGGCAACGCTGAAGCTTTCTTT. This encodes CASSLVGGGNAEAFF.

This rearrangement joins TRBV7-9 to TRBJ1-1, with 9 bases aligning to TRBD1. Trimming at V came to 5 bases and at J to 5 bases, leaving 6 bases not matched to a gene. Germline assignment: CDR1 SEHNR and CDR2 FQNEAQ (reference sequence). The CDR3 has 14 amino acids. For the CDR3, the DNA is TGTGCCAGCAGCCCGGACAGGGGCTTTACTGAAGCTTTCTTT. Translated, it gives CASSPDRGFTEAFF. The variable domain in full, completed from reference TRBV7-9 and TRBJ1-1, reads DTGVSQNPRHKITKRGQNVTFRCDPISEHNRLYWYRQTLGQGPEFLTYFQNEAQLEKSRLLSDRFSAERPKGSFSTLEIQRTEQGDSAMYLCASSPDRGFTEAFFGQGTRLTVV.

This sequence joins TRBV7-8 and TRBJ2-2; 9 bases map to TRBD1. The CDR3 length is 18 residues. Germline V gene data show CDR1 as SGHVS and CDR2 as FQNEAQ. The trim removed 1 base at V and 3 bases at J, leaving 9 bases unmatched. CDR3 coding DNA: TGTGCCAGCAGCTTAGAGGCCCGGGACAGGGTACACACCGGGGAGCTGTTTTTT. Its translation is CASSLEARDRVHTGELFF.

The V and J genes are TRBV15 and TRBJ2-1; a possible D gene is TRBD2 (5 bases). Trimming pared 5 bases from V and 4 bases from J, leaving 12 bases between. This CDR3 comprises 14 residues. Germline CDR1 is LNHNV and CDR2 is YYDKDF (reference sequence). CDR3 coding DNA: TGTGCCACCAGCGGCCTAGGACTTTACAATGAGCAGTTCTTC. This codes for CATSGLGLYNEQFF.

The table lists this clonotype with a few counts. V and J are TRBV7-2 and TRBJ1-5; D not resolved. This CDR3 region has 12 residues. V lost 1 base to trimming and J lost 7 bases, with 5 bases between them. In germline, CDR1 is SGHTA, CDR2 FQGNSA. CDR3 in DNA: TGTGCCAGCAGCTTAGAGGGACAGCCCCAGCATTTT. Protein sequence: CASSLEGQPQHF.